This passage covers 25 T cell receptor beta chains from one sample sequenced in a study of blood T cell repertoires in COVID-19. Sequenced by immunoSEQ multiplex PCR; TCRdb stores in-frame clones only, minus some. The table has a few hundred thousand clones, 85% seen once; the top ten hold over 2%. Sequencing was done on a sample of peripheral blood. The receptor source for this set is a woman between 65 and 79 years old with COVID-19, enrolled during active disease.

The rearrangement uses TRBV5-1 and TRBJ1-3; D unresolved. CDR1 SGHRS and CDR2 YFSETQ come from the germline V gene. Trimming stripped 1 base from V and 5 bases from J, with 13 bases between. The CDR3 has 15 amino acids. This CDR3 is CASSLPSGPRNTIYF. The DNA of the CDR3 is TGCGCCAGCAGCTTGCCCTCTGGCCCCCGAAACACCATATATTTT. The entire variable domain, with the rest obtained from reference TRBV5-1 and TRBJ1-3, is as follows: KAGVTQTPRYLIKTRGQQVTLSCSPISGHRSVSWYQQTPGQGLQFLFEYFSETQRNKGNFPGRFSGRQFSNSRSEMNVSTLELGDSALYLCASSLPSGPRNTIYFGEGSWLTVV.

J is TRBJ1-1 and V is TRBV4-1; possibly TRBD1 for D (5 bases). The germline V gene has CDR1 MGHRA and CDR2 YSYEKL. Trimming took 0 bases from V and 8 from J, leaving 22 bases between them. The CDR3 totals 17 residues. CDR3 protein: CASSQEGSLSGGEEAFF. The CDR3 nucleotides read TGCGCCAGCAGCCAAGAGGGATCCCTTAGCGGAGGGGAGGAAGCTTTCTTT.

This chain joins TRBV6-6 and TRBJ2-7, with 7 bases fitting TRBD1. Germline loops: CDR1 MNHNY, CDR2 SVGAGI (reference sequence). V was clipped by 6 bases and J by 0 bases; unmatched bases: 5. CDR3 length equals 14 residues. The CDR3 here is CASRPGQASYEQYF. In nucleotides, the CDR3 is TGTGCCAGCAGGCCCGGACAGGCCTCCTACGAGCAGTACTTC.

The CDR3 loop is CASSSDRAGTGELFF. CDR3 nucleotides: TGTGCCAGCAGTTCAGACAGGGCAGGCACCGGGGAGCTGTTTTTT. The genes are TRBV28 and TRBJ2-2, with 7 bases aligning to TRBD1. The CDR3 spans 15 residues. Germline V lookup: CDR1 MDHEN, CDR2 SYDVKM. Trimming cost V 4 bases and J 4 bases; bases outside gene matches: 6.

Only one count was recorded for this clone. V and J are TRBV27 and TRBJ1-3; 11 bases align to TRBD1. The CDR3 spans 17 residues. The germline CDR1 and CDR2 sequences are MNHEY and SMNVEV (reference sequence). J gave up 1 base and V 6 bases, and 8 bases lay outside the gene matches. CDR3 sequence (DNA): TGTGCCAGCAGACCTCGGACAGGGGGCGTTTCTGGAAACACCATATATTTT. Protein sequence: CASRPRTGGVSGNTIYF.

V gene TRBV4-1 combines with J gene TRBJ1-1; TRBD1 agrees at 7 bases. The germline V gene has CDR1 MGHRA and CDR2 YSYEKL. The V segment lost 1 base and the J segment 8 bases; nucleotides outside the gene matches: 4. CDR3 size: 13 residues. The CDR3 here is CASSQGGGLEAFF. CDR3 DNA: TGCGCCAGCAGCCAAGGAGGGGGCTTAGAAGCTTTCTTT.

CDR3 protein: CASSLAGGGQPQHF. Written as DNA, the CDR3 is TGTGCCAGCAGCTTGGCAGGGGGCGGTCAGCCCCAGCATTTT. The genes are TRBV5-4 and TRBJ1-5, with 8 bases matching TRBD1. V lost 0 bases, J lost 6 bases, and 2 bases stayed unmatched. The germline CDR1 and CDR2 sequences are SGHNT and YYREEE (reference sequence). This CDR3 spans 14 amino acids.

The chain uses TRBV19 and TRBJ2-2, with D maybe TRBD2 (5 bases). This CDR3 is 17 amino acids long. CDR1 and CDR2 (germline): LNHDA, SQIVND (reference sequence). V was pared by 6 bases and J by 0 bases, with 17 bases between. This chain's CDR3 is CASRSTWRRANTGELFF. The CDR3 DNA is TGTGCCAGTAGATCCACGTGGAGGCGAGCGAACACCGGGGAGCTGTTTTTT. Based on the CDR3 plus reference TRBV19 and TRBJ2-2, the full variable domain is DGGITQSPKYLFRKEGQNVTLSCEQNLNHDAMYWYRQDPGQGLRLIYYSQIVNDFQKGDIAEGYSVSREKKESFPLTVTSAQKNPTAFYLCASRSTWRRANTGELFFGEGSRLTVL.

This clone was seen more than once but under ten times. The CDR3 coding sequence is TGTGCCAGCAGCTTATTTCATCGGGGCGGGAGGAGGGAGAATGAGCAGTTCTTC. Its protein is CASSLFHRGGRRENEQFF. The gene calls are TRBV7-3 and TRBJ2-1, with 8 bases fitting TRBD2. In germline, CDR1 is SGHTA, CDR2 FQGTGA. J gave up 7 bases and V 2 bases, and 16 bases lay outside the gene matches. There are 18 residues in the CDR3.

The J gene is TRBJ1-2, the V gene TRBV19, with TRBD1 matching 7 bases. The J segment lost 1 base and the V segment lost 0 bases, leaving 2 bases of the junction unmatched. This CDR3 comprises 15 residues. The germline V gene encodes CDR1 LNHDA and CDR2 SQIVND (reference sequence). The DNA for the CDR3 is TGTGCCAGTAGTATAGAGGGACAGCTTAACTATGGCTACACCTTC. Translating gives CASSIEGQLNYGYTF.

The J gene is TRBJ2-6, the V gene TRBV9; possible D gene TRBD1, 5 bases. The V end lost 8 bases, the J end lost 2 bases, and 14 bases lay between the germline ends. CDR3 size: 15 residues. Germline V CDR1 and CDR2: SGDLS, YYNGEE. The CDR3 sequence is CASTSQGTGANVLTF. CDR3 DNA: TGTGCCAGTACAAGTCAGGGTACTGGGGCCAACGTCCTGACTTTC. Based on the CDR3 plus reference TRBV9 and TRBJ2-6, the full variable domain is DSGVTQTPKHLITATGQRVTLRCSPRSGDLSVYWYQQSLDQGLQFLIQYYNGEERAKGNILERFSAQQFPDLHSELNLSSLELGDSALYFCASTSQGTGANVLTFGAGSRLTVL.

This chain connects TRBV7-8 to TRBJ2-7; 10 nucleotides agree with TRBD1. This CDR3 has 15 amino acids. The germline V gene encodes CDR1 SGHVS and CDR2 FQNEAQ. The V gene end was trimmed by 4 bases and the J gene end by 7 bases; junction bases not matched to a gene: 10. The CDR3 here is CASSSRQGATGEQYF. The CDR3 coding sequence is TGTGCCAGCAGCTCGCGACAGGGGGCAACGGGGGAGCAGTACTTC.

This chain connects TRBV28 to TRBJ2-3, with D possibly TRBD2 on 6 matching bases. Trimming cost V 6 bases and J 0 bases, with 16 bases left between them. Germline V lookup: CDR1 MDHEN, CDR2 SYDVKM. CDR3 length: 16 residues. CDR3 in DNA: TGTGCCAGCAGGGCTACGTGGGGGAGGAGCACAGATACGCAGTATTTT. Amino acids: CASRATWGRSTDTQYF.

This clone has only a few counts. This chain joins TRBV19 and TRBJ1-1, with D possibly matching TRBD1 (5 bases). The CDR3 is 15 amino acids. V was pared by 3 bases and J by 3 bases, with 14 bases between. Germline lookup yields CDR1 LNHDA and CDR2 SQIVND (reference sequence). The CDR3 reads CASSIWGPPDTEAFF. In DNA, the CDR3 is TGTGCCAGTAGTATTTGGGGCCCACCGGACACTGAAGCTTTCTTT.

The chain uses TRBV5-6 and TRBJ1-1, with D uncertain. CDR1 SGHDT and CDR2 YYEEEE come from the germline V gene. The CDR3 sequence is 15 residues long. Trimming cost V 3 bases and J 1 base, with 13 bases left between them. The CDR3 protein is CASSYTGEGNTEAFF. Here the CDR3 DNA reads TGTGCCAGCAGCTATACTGGTGAGGGGAACACTGAAGCTTTCTTT.

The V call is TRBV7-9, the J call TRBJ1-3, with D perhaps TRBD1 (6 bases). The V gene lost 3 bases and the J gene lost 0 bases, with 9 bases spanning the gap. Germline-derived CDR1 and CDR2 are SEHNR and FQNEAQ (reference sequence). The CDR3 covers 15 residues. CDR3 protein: CASSFGQLSGNTIYF. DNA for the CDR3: TGTGCCAGCAGCTTCGGACAGCTCTCTGGAAACACCATATATTTT. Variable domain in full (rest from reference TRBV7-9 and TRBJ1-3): DTGVSQNPRHKITKRGQNVTFRCDPISEHNRLYWYRQTLGQGPEFLTYFQNEAQLEKSRLLSDRFSAERPKGSFSTLEIQRTEQGDSAMYLCASSFGQLSGNTIYFGEGSWLTVV.

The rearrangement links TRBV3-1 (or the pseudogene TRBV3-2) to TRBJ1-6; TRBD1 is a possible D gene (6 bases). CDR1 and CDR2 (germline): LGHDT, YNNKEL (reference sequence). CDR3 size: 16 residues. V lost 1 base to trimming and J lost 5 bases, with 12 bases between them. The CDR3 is CASSQGAGGHNSPLHF. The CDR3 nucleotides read TGTGCCAGCAGCCAAGGAGCGGGGGGCCATAATTCACCCCTCCACTTT.

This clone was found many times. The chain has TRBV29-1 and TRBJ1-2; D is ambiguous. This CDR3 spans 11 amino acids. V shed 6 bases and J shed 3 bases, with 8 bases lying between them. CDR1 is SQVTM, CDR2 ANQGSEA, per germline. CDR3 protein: CSVPRDYGYTF. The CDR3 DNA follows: TGCAGCGTCCCGCGGGACTATGGCTACACCTTC. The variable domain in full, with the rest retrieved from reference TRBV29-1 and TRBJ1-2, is SAVISQKPSRDICQRGTSLTIQCQVDSQVTMMFWYRQQPGQSLTLIATANQGSEATYESGFVIDKFPISRPNLTFSTLTVSNMSPEDSSIYLCSVPRDYGYTFGSGTRLTVV.

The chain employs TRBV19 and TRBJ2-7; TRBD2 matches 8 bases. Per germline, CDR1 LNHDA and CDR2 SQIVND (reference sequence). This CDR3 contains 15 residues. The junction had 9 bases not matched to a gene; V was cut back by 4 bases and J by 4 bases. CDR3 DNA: TGTGCCAGTAGTACCCCCGGCGGGAGGAGGTACGAGCAGTACTTC. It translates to CASSTPGGRRYEQYF.

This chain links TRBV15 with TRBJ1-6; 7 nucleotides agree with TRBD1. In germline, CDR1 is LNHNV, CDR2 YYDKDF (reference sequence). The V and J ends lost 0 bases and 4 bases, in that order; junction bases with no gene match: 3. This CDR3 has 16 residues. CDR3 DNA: TGTGCCACCAGCAGAGATTCGACAGGGTATAATTCACCCCTCCACTTT. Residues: CATSRDSTGYNSPLHF.

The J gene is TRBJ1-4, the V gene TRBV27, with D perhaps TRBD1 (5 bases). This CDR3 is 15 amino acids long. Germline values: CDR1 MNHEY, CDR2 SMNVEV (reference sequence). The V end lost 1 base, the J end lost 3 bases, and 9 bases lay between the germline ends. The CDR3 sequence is CASSLLGAPNEKLFF. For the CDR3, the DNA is TGTGCCAGCAGTTTATTAGGGGCACCTAATGAAAAACTGTTTTTT.

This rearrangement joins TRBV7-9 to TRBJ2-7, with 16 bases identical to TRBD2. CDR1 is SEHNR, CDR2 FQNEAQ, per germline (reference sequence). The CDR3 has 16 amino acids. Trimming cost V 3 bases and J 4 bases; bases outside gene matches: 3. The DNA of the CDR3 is TGTGCCAGCAGCTTGGGACTAGCGGGAGGGCCTTACGAGCAGTACTTC. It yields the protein CASSLGLAGGPYEQYF.

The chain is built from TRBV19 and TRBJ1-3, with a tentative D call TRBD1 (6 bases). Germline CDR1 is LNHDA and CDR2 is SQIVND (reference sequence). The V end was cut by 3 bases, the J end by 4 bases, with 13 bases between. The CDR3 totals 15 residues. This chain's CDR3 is CASSIPTGTGNTIYF. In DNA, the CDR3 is TGTGCCAGTAGTATCCCGACAGGCACCGGAAACACCATATATTTT.

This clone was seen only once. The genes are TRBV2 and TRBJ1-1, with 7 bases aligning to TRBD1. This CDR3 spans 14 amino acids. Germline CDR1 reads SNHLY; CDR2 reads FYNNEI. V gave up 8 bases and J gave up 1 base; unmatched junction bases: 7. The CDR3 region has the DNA TGTGCCAGCGGACACAGGGGAGCGAACACTGAAGCTTTCTTT. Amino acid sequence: CASGHRGANTEAFF.

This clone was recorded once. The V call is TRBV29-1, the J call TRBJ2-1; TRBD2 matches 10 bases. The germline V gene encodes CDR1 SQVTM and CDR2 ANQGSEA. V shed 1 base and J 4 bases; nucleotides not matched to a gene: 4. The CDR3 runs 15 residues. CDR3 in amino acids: CSVEGTSGVYNEQFF. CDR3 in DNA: TGCAGCGTTGAAGGTACTAGCGGGGTTTACAATGAGCAGTTCTTC.